The 7 T cell receptor beta chains in this list originate from one sample, sequenced in a study of breast tumors, draining lymph nodes, adjacent tissues (dated by TCRdb to the mid-2010s). Lymph node samples came from the axillary draining lymph nodes of breast cancer patients. Libraries came from multiplex PCR. The data were produced on an Illumina HiSeq 2000. The public reads were reprocessed in TCRdb via fastp at Q25 and MiXCR, keeping in-frame beta chains. CDR3 protein sequences are deduplicated, and each keeps its most common genes and DNA. The sample profile shows about 140,000 distinct CDR3 sequences; 32% of them were found once. About 2.3% of the sample rests with the top ten. Sequenced input: axillary lymph node tissue. The receptors originated from a female donor with breast cancer. Some clones in this sample may be carry-over from other donors' samples.

In its sample, this clonotype was seen many times. V usage is TRBV27 and J usage is TRBJ1-6; D call uncertain. V lost 3 bases and J 5 bases, leaving 11 bases between the germline ends. Germline V gene lookup returns CDR1 MNHEY and CDR2 SMNVEV (reference sequence). The length of the CDR3 is 15 residues. For the CDR3, the DNA is TGTGCCAGCAGTTTGAGCGTCTCTCATAATTCACCCCTCCACTTT. Residues: CASSLSVSHNSPLHF.

This clonotype showed up just once. The V call is TRBV7-9, the J call TRBJ2-7; no definite D call. The germline V gene has CDR1 SEHNR and CDR2 FQNEAQ (reference sequence). This CDR3 comprises 12 residues. V dropped 4 bases and J dropped 7 bases, with 11 bases sitting between them. CDR3 residues: CASSSRGSEQYV. CDR3 DNA: TGTGCCAGCAGCTCCCGCGGAAGTGAGCAGTACGTC.

A word on this clonotype: A much bigger clone sits one base away, suggesting this may be a read error. As DNA, the CDR3 is TGTGCCAGCAGCTTGAAGACTACCGGTTTGTACACCGGGGAGCTGTTTTTT. Translated, it gives CASSLKTTGLYTGELFF. This sequence joins TRBV5-4 and TRBJ2-2; D is possibly TRBD2 (5 bases). The CDR3 sequence is 17 residues long. V was clipped by 1 base and J by 3 bases, with 16 bases between them. Germline V lookup: CDR1 SGHNT, CDR2 YYREEE (reference sequence).

Comments on this clonotype: A much larger clone sits a single nucleotide away, making a read error possible. Since the CDR3 does not end with the conserved phenylalanine or tryptophan, this likely comes from a read error. This chain connects TRBV13 to TRBJ1-5; tentative D call: TRBD1 (6 bases). Trimming took off 0 bases at V and 1 base at J, with 13 bases between the two ends. Germline V gene sequence: CDR1 PRHDT, CDR2 FYEKMQ (reference sequence). The length of the CDR3 is 17 residues. This CDR3 reads CASSLGGGARSNQPQHL. DNA for the CDR3: TGTGCCAGCAGCTTAGGGGGGGGGGCAAGGAGCAATCAGCCCCAGCATCTT.

As for this clonotype: This could be a read error, since a much larger clone is one nucleotide away. The CDR3 ends on some other residue instead of the conserved phenylalanine or tryptophan, so this is likely a read error. The chain couples TRBV18 to TRBJ2-1, with D unresolved. CDR1 KGHSH and CDR2 LQKENI come from the germline V gene. This CDR3 contains 13 residues. V shed 5 bases and J shed 4 bases, with 9 bases lying between them. The CDR3 region is CASSFDQYNEQFL. The DNA for the CDR3 is TGTGCCAGCTCATTCGATCAATACAATGAGCAGTTCCTC.

This clonotype was counted many times. The rearrangement uses TRBV18 and TRBJ1-2, with TRBD1 matching 7 bases. The CDR3 sequence is 15 residues long. Germline CDR1 is KGHSH and CDR2 is LQKENI. Trimming took 3 bases from V and 6 from J; bases not matched to a gene: 10. DNA for the CDR3: TGTGCCAGCTCACCTGGACAGGTTCCCATGGATGGCTACACCTTC. Its translation is CASSPGQVPMDGYTF.

This clonotype appeared many times. The chain combines TRBV28 with TRBJ2-7, with a possible D match to TRBD1 (6 bases). CDR3 size: 12 residues. Germline V gives CDR1 MDHEN, CDR2 SYDVKM. Trimming took off 7 bases at V and 3 bases at J, with 10 bases between the two ends. The CDR3: CASKGVLYEQYF. CDR3 nucleotides: TGTGCCAGCAAGGGGGTCCTCTACGAGCAGTACTTC. Supplemented by reference TRBV28 and TRBJ2-7, the full variable domain reads DVKVTQSSRYLVKRTGEKVFLECVQDMDHENMFWYRQDPGLGLRLIYFSYDVKMKEKGDIPEGYSVSREKKERFSLILESASTNQTSMYLCASKGVLYEQYFGPGTRLTVT.